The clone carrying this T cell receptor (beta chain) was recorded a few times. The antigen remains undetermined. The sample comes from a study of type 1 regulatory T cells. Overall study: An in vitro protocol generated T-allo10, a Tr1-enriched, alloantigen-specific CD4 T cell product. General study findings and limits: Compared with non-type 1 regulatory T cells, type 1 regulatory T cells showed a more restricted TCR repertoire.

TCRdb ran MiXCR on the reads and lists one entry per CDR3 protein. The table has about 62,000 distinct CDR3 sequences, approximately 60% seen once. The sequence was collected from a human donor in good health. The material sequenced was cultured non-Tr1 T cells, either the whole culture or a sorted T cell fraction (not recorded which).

CDR3 residues: CSATQGGDTQYF. CDR3 bases: TGCAGTGCTACCCAAGGTGGAGATACGCAGTATTTT. V is TRBV20-1 and J is TRBJ2-3; D gene uncertain. CDR1 is DFQATT and CDR2 is SNEGSKA in the germline V gene (reference sequence). Trimming shortened V by 4 bases and J by 5 bases, and 10 bases separated the two germline ends. CDR3 length: 12 residues.